What follows is one T cell receptor (beta chain) and its context. No antigen is known for it. Base quality data are lacking; no much larger clone is found one base away. These data come from a study of T cells after posttransplantation cyclophosphamide (dated by TCRdb to about 2016). Regarding the study in general: The study tracked T cell repertoire reconstitution by TRB sequencing after myeloablative bone marrow transplantation using posttransplantation cyclophosphamide as GVHD prophylaxis. Samples from around 40 PTCy-treated patients and 16 related bone marrow donors of those patients were subjected to antigen receptor sequencing. Blood from all 35 or so PTCy patients with 1-year posttransplant specimens was subjected to TRB sequencing. Up to roughly 3 additional blood samples from 2 to 5.2 years after transplant were also TRB-sequenced in 3 patients, as was pretransplant blood from 4 patients. TRA and TRB clonality were tightly correlated in several samples, so subsequent TCR analyses focused on TRB only. Public TRB sequences were queried against a database of over 3,000 sequences associated with responses to pathogens, tumor antigens, self-antigens and alloantigens. What the study reported, not specific to this receptor: The TRB repertoires of T cells infiltrating skin or the GI tract showed only limited overlap with the TRB repertoires found in blood. Across approximately 41 patients, TRB clonality was highly associated with recipient CMV seropositivity and CMV reactivation, and PTCy diversity was similar to diversity in CNI/methotrexate controls. Donor-recipient similarity was low at 1-2 months but rose over the first year, and later blood repertoires were often dominated by donor CD8+ memory clones.

The control group consisted of 11 patients who received myeloablative marrow transplants with methotrexate plus a calcineurin inhibitor and who were sampled 1 year after transplant. Peripheral blood and bone marrow mononuclear cells were isolated by Ficoll-Hypaque density centrifugation and were cryopreserved. CDR1 and CDR2 (SGHAT, FQNNGV) derive from the germline V gene. The CDR3 goes from the cysteine to the phenylalanine over 15 residues. The CDR3 DNA has 45 bases and is translated from base 1. The junction shows trimming of 5 bases on V and 0 bases on J, and the gene matches do not reach 3 bases of it. Genomic DNA was the input for TRB sequencing, which was run either with the immunoSEQ assay at survey resolution or with the hsTCRB kit. Turning to the authors' computational methods: The immunoSEQ software was used for initial read processing, and the LymphoSeq R package was used for repertoire analyses. Clonality was calculated as 1 minus normalized Shannon entropy, and the Gini coefficient was also calculated for each TRB dataset. Phenotypes of unsorted samples were inferred by mapping TRB sequences from sorted subsets of the recipient or donor onto the same recipient's unsorted samples. In its TCRdb copy, this immuneACCESS table keeps in-frame sequences only and misses some clones. Where compared with another copy, unresolved V genes explain less than half of these, and the others have no known cause. V, J and clone size reflect that table, while D and trimming were determined from the DNA. This sample holds 15,000 to 20,000 clones; approximately 80% were observed only once. Roughly 2.8% of the sample rests with the top ten.

Source: PBMCs, taken 441 days after allogeneic stem cell transplant with calcineurin inhibitor and methotrexate. The rearranged chain carries TRBV11-2 and TRBJ2-3, and 9 bases in between align with TRBD1. The sequence was collected from a male patient in his thirties who received an allogeneic stem cell transplant from an unrelated donor, was CMV-positive, and had acute and chronic GVHD. Following a transplant, some T lymphocytes may have been derived from the graft donor. In nucleotides, the sequence is TGTGCCAGCAGCCTTGGACAGGGGAGCACAGATACGCAGTATTTT. Translation gives CASSLGQGSTDTQYF. When the CDR3 is completed using the reference TRBV11-2 and TRBJ2-3 genes on either side, the full variable domain is EAGVAQSPRYKIIEKRQSVAFWCNPISGHATLYWYQQILGQGPKLLIQFQNNGVVDDSQLPKDRFSAERLKGVDSTLKIQPAKLEDSAVYLCASSLGQGSTDTQYFGPGTRLTVL.